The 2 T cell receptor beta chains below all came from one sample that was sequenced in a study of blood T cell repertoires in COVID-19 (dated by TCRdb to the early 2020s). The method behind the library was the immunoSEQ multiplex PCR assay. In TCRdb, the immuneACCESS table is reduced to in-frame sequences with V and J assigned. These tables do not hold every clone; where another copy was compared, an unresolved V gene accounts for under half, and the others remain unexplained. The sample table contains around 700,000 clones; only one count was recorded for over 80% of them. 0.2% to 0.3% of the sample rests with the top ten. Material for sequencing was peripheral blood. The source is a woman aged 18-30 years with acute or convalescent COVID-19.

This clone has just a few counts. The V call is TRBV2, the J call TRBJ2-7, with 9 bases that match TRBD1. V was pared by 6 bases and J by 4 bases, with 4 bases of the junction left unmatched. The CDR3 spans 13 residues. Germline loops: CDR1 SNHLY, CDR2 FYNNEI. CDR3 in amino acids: CASRGGQGYEQYF. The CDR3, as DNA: TGTGCCAGCAGGGGGGGACAGGGATACGAGCAGTACTTC.

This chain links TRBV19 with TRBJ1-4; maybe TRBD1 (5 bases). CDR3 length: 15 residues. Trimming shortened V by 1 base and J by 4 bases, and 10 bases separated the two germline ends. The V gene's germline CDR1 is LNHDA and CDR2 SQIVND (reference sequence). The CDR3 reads CASSIGQTLNEKLFF. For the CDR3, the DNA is TGTGCCAGTAGTATAGGACAGACCCTTAATGAAAAACTGTTTTTT. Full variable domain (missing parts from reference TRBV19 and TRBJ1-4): DGGITQSPKYLFRKEGQNVTLSCEQNLNHDAMYWYRQDPGQGLRLIYYSQIVNDFQKGDIAEGYSVSREKKESFPLTVTSAQKNPTAFYLCASSIGQTLNEKLFFGSGTQLSVL.